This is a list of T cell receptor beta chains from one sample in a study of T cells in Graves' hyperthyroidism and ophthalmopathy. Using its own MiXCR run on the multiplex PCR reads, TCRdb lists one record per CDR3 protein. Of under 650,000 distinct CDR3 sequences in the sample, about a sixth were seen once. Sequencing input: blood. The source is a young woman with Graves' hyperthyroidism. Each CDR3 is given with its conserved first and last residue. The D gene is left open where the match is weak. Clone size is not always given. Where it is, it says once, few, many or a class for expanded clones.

TGTGCCTGGAGTGTATCCGCAGCCTACAATGAGCAGTTCTTC,CAWSVSAAYNEQFF,many,TRBJ2-1,-,TRBV30
TGCGCCAGCAGCTTAGATGACGGGACTTTGAATTCACCCCTCCACTTT,CASSLDDGTLNSPLHF,few,TRBJ1-6,-,TRBV5-1
TGTGCCAGCAGTTTAAAGGACAACCCTAGCGATGGCTACACCTTC,CASSLKDNPSDGYTF,many,TRBJ1-2,-,TRBV12-3/TRBV12-4
TGTGCCAGCAGCCAAGATCCAGGGAGGGGTGGCTACACCTTC,CASSQDPGRGGYTF,many,TRBJ1-2,-,TRBV3-1
TGTGCCAGCACCCAAAGGTCCCCAGAGGGAGGGCTTAGAGCTTTCTTT,CASTQRSPEGGLRAFF,-,TRBJ1-1,-,TRBV3-1
TGTGCCAGCAGTTCTCAGGGACTAGAGGCAGATACGCAGTATTTT,CASSSQGLEADTQYF,many,TRBJ2-3,TRBD2,TRBV11-2
TGTGCCAGCAGTTTGAGGGCACTCCCAAATTCACCCCTCCACTTT,CASSLRALPNSPLHF,many,TRBJ1-6,-,TRBV28
TGTGCCAGCAGCCGACTAGCGGGAGCAACAGATACGCAGTATTTT,CASSRLAGATDTQYF,few,TRBJ2-3,TRBD2,TRBV9
TGCGCCAGCAGCTTGAGGGGCCTAGACAGGCCCTATGGCTACACCTTC,CASSLRGLDRPYGYTF,few,TRBJ1-2,-,TRBV5-1
TGTGCCAGCAGGCCCCAAAATCAGCCCCAGCATTTT,CASRPQNQPQHF,-,TRBJ1-5,-,TRBV6-2/TRBV6-3
TGTGCCAGCAGTTCCGCGGACACGAGCAATCAGCCCCAGCATTTT,CASSSADTSNQPQHF,-,TRBJ1-5,-,TRBV6-1
TGTGCCAGCAGTGAATTGCCTACCCTGAACACTGAAGCTTTCTTT,CASSELPTLNTEAFF,-,TRBJ1-1,-,TRBV25-1
TGTGCCAGCAGTTATTATCAGACCGGGGAGCTGTTTTTT,CASSYYQTGELFF,-,TRBJ2-2,-,TRBV6-2/TRBV6-3
TGTGCCAGCAGCAAAGCCGTCATGCCCTCGGGGACCGGGGAGCTGTTTTTT,CASSKAVMPSGTGELFF,few,TRBJ2-2,-,TRBV7-2
TGTGCCAGCAGCCAAGTAAGGGCAACTGAAGCTTTCTTT,CASSQVRATEAFF,many,TRBJ1-1,-,TRBV3-1
TGCAGTGCTAGAGGCTATGGGGACAGGGAAGCTTTCTTT,CSARGYGDREAFF,few,TRBJ1-1,TRBD1,TRBV20-1
TGTGCCAGCAGCTTACGGGAGGGCCCGGGGGATACGCAGTATTTT,CASSLREGPGDTQYF,few,TRBJ2-3,TRBD2,TRBV7-9
TGTGCCAGCAGACTATTGGATGAGCAGTTCTTC,CASRLLDEQFF,-,TRBJ2-1,-,TRBV5-4
TGTGCCAGCCGGCCGACTAGCGGGTCCTACGAGCAGTACTTC,CASRPTSGSYEQYF,many,TRBJ2-7,TRBD2,TRBV3-1
TGTGCCAGCAGCTTAGTCCTAGCGGGAGAGCAGTTCTTC,CASSLVLAGEQFF,-,TRBJ2-1,TRBD2,TRBV11-3
TGTGCCAGCAGGTGGACAGCCTACAATGAGCAGTTCTTC,CASRWTAYNEQFF,-,TRBJ2-1,-,TRBV28
TGTGCCAGCAGCTCCCCAAGGAACACTGAAGCTTTCTTT,CASSSPRNTEAFF,-,TRBJ1-1,-,TRBV7-9
TGTGCCTGGAGTGAAGGGTCCGGCGAGCAGTACTTC,CAWSEGSGEQYF,few,TRBJ2-7,-,TRBV30
TGTGCCAGCAGTAATTACAGGGTAAATGAGCAGTTCTTC,CASSNYRVNEQFF,-,TRBJ2-1,-,TRBV27
TGTGCCAGCAGTTTATCGGGGTTCAACGAGCAGTACTTC,CASSLSGFNEQYF,many,TRBJ2-7,-,TRBV28
TGTGCCAGTAGTATAGGGGGACAGGCGGCCTACAATGAGCAGTTCTTC,CASSIGGQAAYNEQFF,-,TRBJ2-1,TRBD1,TRBV19
TGTGCCACCAGTGAACAGCCGGGGACAGATACGCAGTATTTT,CATSEQPGTDTQYF,few,TRBJ2-3,-,TRBV24-1
TGTGCCAGCAGCCCCACGTACTCTGGGGCCAACGTCCTGACTTTC,CASSPTYSGANVLTF,few,TRBJ2-6,-,TRBV14
TGCAGTGCTAGCGGGCACAGGTCCTACGAGCAGTACTTC,CSASGHRSYEQYF,many,TRBJ2-7,-,TRBV20-1
TGTGCCAGCAGTTACGGGGGGCGCGGCTATGGCTACACCTTC,CASSYGGRGYGYTF,-,TRBJ1-2,-,TRBV6-5
TGTGCCTGGACAGGGTACAATGAGCAGTTCTTC,CAWTGYNEQFF,many,TRBJ2-1,-,TRBV30
TGTGCCAGCAGTGAAGCGCAGAACCCAGGGAAACTGTTTTTT,CASSEAQNPGKLFF,many,TRBJ1-4,-,TRBV2
TGCGCCAGCAGTGAAGCAGCGGGGGCCTACAATGAGCAGTTCTTC,CASSEAAGAYNEQFF,few,TRBJ2-1,TRBD2,TRBV27
TGTGCCAGCAGCCTCACCAGGACCGGGGGTAGCGTCCCTTCGAACACCGGGGAGCTGTTTTTT,CASSLTRTGGSVPSNTGELFF,-,TRBJ2-2,-,TRBV7-9
TGTGCCAGCAGAACCGAAACAGGCCCCAGGGGTTACGAGCAGTACTTC,CASRTETGPRGYEQYF,few,TRBJ2-7,-,TRBV6-5
TGTGCCAGCAGAGCCGGGACAGGGGGACGACAGCCCCAGCATTTT,CASRAGTGGRQPQHF,many,TRBJ1-5,TRBD1,TRBV28
TGCAGCGTTGCGGGTAACACCGGGGAGCTGTTTTTT,CSVAGNTGELFF,many,TRBJ2-2,-,TRBV29-1
TGTGCCAGCAGGTCGGGACACGGCACCGGGGAGCTGTTTTTT,CASRSGHGTGELFF,many,TRBJ2-2,-,TRBV11-3
TGCGCCAGCAGCTCCCTGGACGGGTACAATGAGCAGTTCTTC,CASSSLDGYNEQFF,-,TRBJ2-1,-,TRBV5-1
TGTGCCTGGAGTGTACCTGGAAGGCTCAATGAGCAGTTCTTC,CAWSVPGRLNEQFF,-,TRBJ2-1,-,TRBV30
TGCAGTGCTAGAGATTCGGGTCAGTATTCAGTTGAGCAGTTCTTC,CSARDSGQYSVEQFF,few,TRBJ2-1,-,TRBV20-1
TGTGCCAGTAGGTCCGGATACGGAACCTACGAGCAGTACTTC,CASRSGYGTYEQYF,few,TRBJ2-7,-,TRBV19
TGTGCCAGCAGGGCGTACGGACGGATGAACACTGAAGCTTTCTTT,CASRAYGRMNTEAFF,many,TRBJ1-1,-,TRBV6-2/TRBV6-3
TGCAGTGCGGGGACTAGCGGGAGGTACGAGCAGTACTTC,CSAGTSGRYEQYF,many,TRBJ2-7,TRBD2,TRBV20-1
TGTGCCAGCAGGGGCGGGACTAGCGGGAGGGAAGGCAATGAGCAGTTCTTC,CASRGGTSGREGNEQFF,many,TRBJ2-1,TRBD2,TRBV6-2/TRBV6-3
TGTGCCAGCAGCTTTAACGGGGTGAATGAAAAACTGTTTTTT,CASSFNGVNEKLFF,few,TRBJ1-4,-,TRBV13
TGTGCCAGCAGTTACTTTTGGGACCCCCGAAGAGGCACAGATACGCAGTATTTT,CASSYFWDPRRGTDTQYF,few,TRBJ2-3,-,TRBV6-5
TGCGCCAGCAAGAGACTAGCGGGGTCCTACGAGCAGTACTTC,CASKRLAGSYEQYF,few,TRBJ2-7,TRBD2,TRBV5-1
TGTGCCAGCAGCCCCCGACAGGGTTCGTATGGTGAGCAGTTCTTC,CASSPRQGSYGEQFF,many,TRBJ2-1,TRBD1,TRBV7-2
TGTGCCAGCAGTTGGAGTAAATTGACAGGAAACACTGAAGCTTTCTTT,CASSWSKLTGNTEAFF,-,TRBJ1-1,-,TRBV28
TGTGCCACCAGTGACCCTCGTGAGACCTCCTACAATGAGCAGTTCTTC,CATSDPRETSYNEQFF,many,TRBJ2-1,-,TRBV24-1
TGCGCCAGCAGCTTGGAGTTTGACACCGTCCACACAGATACGCAGTATTTT,CASSLEFDTVHTDTQYF,-,TRBJ2-3,-,TRBV5-1
TGTGCCAGCAGATCACTAGCGGGTTACCAAGAGACCCAGTACTTC,CASRSLAGYQETQYF,few,TRBJ2-5,TRBD2,TRBV6-1
TGCGCCAGCAGCCAAGGAACGTTGACTAGCGGAGAAGATACGCAGTATTTT,CASSQGTLTSGEDTQYF,few,TRBJ2-3,TRBD2,TRBV4-1
TGCAGTGCTAGGGGGCAGGGAGGCGAGCAGTACTTC,CSARGQGGEQYF,few,TRBJ2-7,-,TRBV20-1